The sequence of this TCR beta chain was determined in a study of breast tumors, draining lymph nodes, adjacent tissues. Breast cancer patients provided tissue from their axillary draining lymph nodes. Overall study results and limits: Tumors had less TCR diversity than lymph nodes, more than nontumor tissue. Data fit most tumor T cells coming from lymph node, expanding in tumor.

This clonotype has a count of ten or more. The antigen is undetermined. Each CDR3 protein gets one entry after TCRdb re-called the multiplex PCR reads with MiXCR. Here the sample spans 290,000 or so distinct CDR3 sequences, about 33% being singletons. The receptor was isolated from a female donor with breast cancer. Some clones in this sample may be carry-over from other donors' samples. The sample was axillary lymph node tissue.

DNA for the CDR3: TGTGCCAGCAGCGTTAGACAGGGGGGCAATTCACCCCTCCACTTT. This gives the protein CASSVRQGGNSPLHF. The rearrangement links TRBV13 to TRBJ1-6, with TRBD1 identical over 9 bases. V lost 5 bases to trimming and J lost 7 bases; unmatched junction nucleotides: 6. The CDR3 has 15 residues. The germline CDR1 and CDR2 sequences are PRHDT and FYEKMQ (reference sequence).